Following are 32 T cell receptor beta chains from one sample sequenced in a study of blood T cell repertoires in COVID-19. Generated by immunoSEQ multiplex PCR, the TCRdb table keeps only in-frame clones and is missing some. The top ten clones hold about 2.2% of a sample with 250,000 to 350,000 clones, around 87% of them seen once. The sample was peripheral blood. These receptors were obtained from a woman aged 45 to 65 who had recovered from COVID-19.

The chain has TRBV3-1 (or the pseudogene TRBV3-2) and TRBJ2-7; 9 positions agree with TRBD2. V dropped 1 base and J dropped 4; count of bases not matched to a gene: 2. This CDR3 region has 14 residues. Looked up from germline, CDR1 is LGHDT and CDR2 is YNNKEL (reference sequence). This CDR3 reads CASSQGLAGYEQYF. The CDR3 nucleotides are TGTGCCAGCAGCCAAGGGCTAGCGGGATACGAGCAGTACTTC.

This clone is a singleton in its sample. The V call is TRBV5-1, the J call TRBJ1-1; 7 nucleotides agree with TRBD1. With 1 base clipped from V and 0 bases from J, the junction kept 3 bases outside the gene matches. Germline V gene lookup returns CDR1 SGHRS and CDR2 YFSETQ. The CDR3 spans 15 residues. CDR3 nucleotide sequence: TGCGCCAGCAGCTTGACAGGACAGGTGAACACTGAAGCTTTCTTT. Translated, it gives CASSLTGQVNTEAFF.

The chain is built from TRBV19 and TRBJ2-5, with D tentatively TRBD2 (6 bases). V dropped 1 base and J dropped 5 bases, with 11 bases sitting between them. Germline loops: CDR1 LNHDA, CDR2 SQIVND (reference sequence). The CDR3 totals 14 residues. The CDR3 DNA reads TGTGCCAGTAGTATAGGCACTAGCTTGGAGACCCAGTACTTC. Amino acid sequence: CASSIGTSLETQYF.

The chain uses TRBV7-2 and TRBJ2-1; TRBD2 is a possible D gene (6 bases). The CDR3 loop spans 18 amino acids. CDR1 and CDR2 from the germline V gene are SGHTA and FQGNSA. Trimming removed 5 bases from V and 0 bases from J, with 20 bases in between. The CDR3 sequence: CASSPPTTSLHSYNEQFF. The CDR3, as DNA: TGTGCCAGCAGCCCCCCAACGACTAGTCTACACTCCTACAATGAGCAGTTCTTC.

The CDR3 coding sequence is TGTGCCAGTAGGGCCCAGGCATTGGGACTTCGCGGGGGCTACACCTTC. Protein product: CASRAQALGLRGGYTF. The chain links TRBV19 to TRBJ1-2; D is possibly TRBD1 (5 bases). The CDR3 runs to 16 residues. Trimming took 6 bases from V and 8 from J, leaving 25 bases between them. Germline loops: CDR1 LNHDA, CDR2 SQIVND (reference sequence).

The gene calls are TRBV5-1 and TRBJ1-1; D is possibly TRBD1 (6 bases). Germline V gene lookup returns CDR1 SGHRS and CDR2 YFSETQ. V lost 1 base and J lost 3, with 10 bases in between. This CDR3 is 14 amino acids long. The CDR3 nucleotides are TGCGCCAGCAGCTTGACAGGGCCGGACACTGAAGCTTTCTTT. Residues: CASSLTGPDTEAFF.

The chain has TRBV5-4 and TRBJ1-2, with D possibly TRBD1 on 5 matching bases. CDR1 is SGHNT and CDR2 is YYREEE in the germline V gene (reference sequence). V was shortened by 5 bases and J by 6 bases, with 14 bases between the two germline ends. The CDR3 covers 13 residues. CDR3 DNA sequence: TGTGCCAGCAGTCTGCGGGGGGTGGATGGCTACACCTTC. Its translation: CASSLRGVDGYTF.

The J gene is TRBJ2-3, the V gene TRBV30; 8 bases are a match to TRBD2. After removal of 5 bases from V and 3 bases from J, the junction contained 10 bases not matched to a gene. Germline values: CDR1 GTSNPN, CDR2 SVGIG (reference sequence). This CDR3 comprises 15 residues. CDR3 DNA sequence: TGTGCCTGGTCGTACGGGGCGGGAGGTACAGATACGCAGTATTTT. Its protein is CAWSYGAGGTDTQYF.

The chain carries TRBV3-1 (or the pseudogene TRBV3-2) and TRBJ1-1; D is unclear. The CDR3 runs to 12 residues. Germline CDR1 reads LGHDT; CDR2 reads YNNKEL (reference sequence). V shed 0 bases and J shed 9 bases, with 8 bases lying between them. CDR3 sequence: CASSQDNRQAFF. CDR3 DNA: TGTGCCAGCAGCCAAGATAACAGACAAGCTTTCTTT.

The count of this clone is one. The chain carries TRBV28 and TRBJ1-6; D is perhaps TRBD1 (5 bases). Between the trimmed V and J ends, which lost 6 bases and 9 bases, there was a span of 24 bases. Germline V gene data show CDR1 as MDHEN and CDR2 as SYDVKM. This CDR3 has 17 residues. The CDR3 protein is CASRPLAGDRLGSPLHF. The CDR3, as DNA: TGTGCCAGCAGACCCCTTGCGGGGGACCGGCTGGGTTCACCCCTCCACTTT.

The CDR3 spells CASSLLPDRGVRQPQHF. CDR3 nucleotides: TGTGCCAGCAGCCTACTCCCGGACAGGGGAGTAAGACAGCCCCAGCATTTT. V gene TRBV7-2 combines with J gene TRBJ1-5; TRBD1 matches at 9 bases. The CDR3 covers 17 residues. With V trimmed by 5 bases and J by 7 bases, 15 bases remained unmatched. Germline V lookup: CDR1 SGHTA, CDR2 FQGNSA. Together with reference TRBV7-2 and TRBJ1-5, the CDR3 gives the full variable domain: GAGVSQSPSNKVTEKGKDVELRCDPISGHTALYWYRQSLGQGLEFLIYFQGNSAPDKSGLPSDRFSAERTGGSVSTLTIQRTQQEDSAVYLCASSLLPDRGVRQPQHFGDGTRLSIL.

The chain is built from TRBV12-3 or TRBV12-4 and TRBJ2-3, with 8 bases matching TRBD2. V lost 6 bases, J lost 10 bases, and 6 bases stayed unmatched. This CDR3 is built from 12 residues. The CDR3 DNA reads as TGTGCCAGCAGACCACCTAGCGGGTCGCAGTATTTT. Its protein product is CASRPPSGSQYF.

The chain couples TRBV27 to TRBJ2-5; TRBD1 is a possible D gene (6 bases). The V and J ends lost 5 bases and 2 bases respectively, with 15 bases between them. Looked up from germline, CDR1 is MNHEY and CDR2 is SMNVEV (reference sequence). The CDR3 contains 15 residues. CDR3 sequence (DNA): TGTGCCAGCAGTCGCCGCCGGGACAATCAAGAGACCCAGTACTTC. Translated: CASSRRRDNQETQYF.

V is TRBV7-2 and J is TRBJ2-1; possibly TRBD2 for D (6 bases). The V gene lost 5 bases and the J gene lost 8 bases, with 25 bases spanning the gap. CDR3 length: 17 amino acids. The germline gives CDR1 SGHTA, CDR2 FQGNSA. The CDR3 region is CASSPVGGWGVNHEQFF. DNA of the CDR3: TGTGCCAGCAGCCCTGTGGGGGGTTGGGGGGTTAACCATGAGCAGTTCTTC.

V and J are TRBV7-9 and TRBJ1-2; TRBD1 agrees at 9 bases. The CDR3 contains 18 residues. The germline V gene encodes CDR1 SEHNR and CDR2 FQNEAQ (reference sequence). The trim removed 3 bases at V and 0 bases at J, leaving 11 bases unmatched. As DNA, the CDR3 is TGTGCCAGCAGCTTGGCCGGGACAGGGCTTGGGGCTAACTATGGCTACACCTTC. Translating it yields CASSLAGTGLGANYGYTF. The full variable domain, its missing parts supplied by reference TRBV7-9 and TRBJ1-2, is DTGVSQNPRHKITKRGQNVTFRCDPISEHNRLYWYRQTLGQGPEFLTYFQNEAQLEKSRLLSDRFSAERPKGSFSTLEIQRTEQGDSAMYLCASSLAGTGLGANYGYTFGSGTRLTVV.

V is TRBV4-2 and J is TRBJ1-2, with TRBD1 matching 7 bases. The trim removed 0 bases at V and 5 bases at J, leaving 6 bases unmatched. Germline V CDR1 and CDR2: LGHNA, YNFKEQ. The CDR3 has 15 amino acids. Here the CDR3 reads CASSQDFARGYGYTF. CDR3 bases: TGTGCCAGCAGCCAAGATTTCGCCAGGGGGTATGGCTACACCTTC.

The V call is TRBV11-3, the J call TRBJ1-1, with D perhaps matching TRBD1 (5 bases). Per the germline V gene, CDR1 is SGHNT and CDR2 is YENEEA. The CDR3 spans 13 residues. Trimming pared 3 bases from V and 6 bases from J, leaving 11 bases between. DNA for the CDR3: TGTGCCAGCAGCTTGGACGGGGGGTCTGAAGCTTTCTTT. This gives the protein CASSLDGGSEAFF. Complete variable domain (other parts from reference TRBV11-3 and TRBJ1-1): EAGVVQSPRYKIIEKKQPVAFWCNPISGHNTLYWYLQNLGQGPELLIRYENEEAVDDSQLPKDRFSAERLKGVDSTLKIQPAELGDSAVYLCASSLDGGSEAFFGQGTRLTVV.

The genes are TRBV4-3 and TRBJ2-3, with D hard to call. The CDR3 extends over 13 amino acids. Germline assignment: CDR1 LGHNA and CDR2 YSLEER. V was pared by 3 bases and J by 5 bases, with 9 bases between. The DNA for the CDR3 is TGCGCCAGCAGCCAGACTCGTGGAGATACGCAGTATTTT. It yields the protein CASSQTRGDTQYF.

The chain combines TRBV14 with TRBJ2-7; a weak D match, TRBD2 (5 bases). Germline V gene lookup returns CDR1 SGHDN and CDR2 FVKESK. This CDR3 is 14 amino acids long. Trimming took off 3 bases at V and 6 bases at J, with 15 bases between the two ends. CDR3 loop: CASSQRGKPAEQYF. CDR3 in DNA: TGTGCCAGCAGCCAGAGAGGGAAACCCGCCGAGCAGTACTTC.

J is TRBJ2-2 and V is TRBV2; D is undetermined. There are 15 residues in the CDR3. Per germline, CDR1 SNHLY and CDR2 FYNNEI. V was pared by 5 bases and J by 7 bases, with 17 bases between. The CDR3 sequence: CASSTPEKRNGELFF. CDR3 coding DNA: TGTGCCAGCAGTACCCCGGAGAAGCGAAACGGGGAGCTGTTTTTT.

The genes are TRBV28 and TRBJ1-5; a weak D match, TRBD1 (5 bases). Trimming removed 4 bases from V and 3 bases from J, with 19 bases in between. This CDR3 contains 17 residues. Germline CDR1 and CDR2: MDHEN and SYDVKM. This chain's CDR3 is CASSSITPTGTNQPQHF. CDR3 nucleotides: TGTGCCAGCAGTTCAATAACCCCCACAGGTACCAATCAGCCCCAGCATTTT.

The chain recombines TRBV9 with TRBJ2-2; possibly TRBD2 for D (6 bases). V was pared by 4 bases and J by 1 base, with 17 bases between. CDR1 is SGDLS, CDR2 YYNGEE, per germline. This CDR3 comprises 17 residues. CDR3 residues: CASSPRGTQGNTGELFF. The CDR3 DNA sequence: TGTGCCAGCAGCCCCCGGGGGACCCAAGGGAACACCGGGGAGCTGTTTTTT.

The chain couples TRBV28 to TRBJ1-4; D perhaps matches TRBD1 (5 bases). Germline CDR1 and CDR2: MDHEN and SYDVKM. V gave up 2 bases and J gave up 5 bases, with 12 bases separating them. The CDR3 length is 15 residues. CDR3 in amino acids: CASSLGGGGNEKLFF. CDR3 DNA: TGTGCCAGCAGTTTAGGGGGGGGTGGAAATGAAAAACTGTTTTTT.

In DNA form, the CDR3 reads TGCGCCAGCAGTGAGAGGGGGAAGAACACTGAAGCTTTCTTT. This sequence encodes CASSERGKNTEAFF. The chain is built from TRBV10-2 and TRBJ1-1; tentative D call: TRBD1 (6 bases). Germline V gene lookup returns CDR1 WSHSY and CDR2 SAAADI. The CDR3 is 14 amino acids. V lost 2 bases, J lost 1 base, and 8 bases lay in between.

The rearrangement links TRBV7-3 to TRBJ2-1; TRBD2 agrees at 11 bases. V dropped 2 bases and J dropped 4; count of bases not matched to a gene: 7. This CDR3 comprises 17 residues. Germline CDR1 is SGHTA and CDR2 is FQGTGA. The CDR3 sequence: CASSLYSGTSGYNEQFF. The CDR3 nucleotides are TGTGCCAGCAGCTTATATTCGGGGACTAGCGGTTACAATGAGCAGTTCTTC.

The chain combines TRBV29-1 with TRBJ2-7; 10 bases match TRBD1. Trimming cost V 7 bases and J 3 bases; bases outside gene matches: 3. The CDR3 consists of 12 residues. In germline, CDR1 is SQVTM, CDR2 ANQGSEA. CDR3 sequence: CSGTGGDYEQYF. The CDR3 coding sequence is TGCAGCGGGACAGGGGGGGACTACGAGCAGTACTTC.

A single count supports this clone. J is TRBJ1-4 and V is TRBV29-1; a weak D match, TRBD1 (5 bases). V was trimmed by 5 bases and J by 8 bases, leaving 15 bases between them. Germline V gene lookup returns CDR1 SQVTM and CDR2 ANQGSEA. The CDR3 runs to 13 residues. The CDR3 DNA reads TGCAGCGTTTCCAAGGGGTTACAAGAAAAACTGTTTTTT. It specifies CSVSKGLQEKLFF.

The genes are TRBV6-5 and TRBJ1-4; D might be TRBD1 (5 bases). From germline, CDR1 is MNHEY and CDR2 SVGAGI. V was shortened by 10 bases and J by 8 bases, with 20 bases between the two germline ends. The CDR3 extends over 14 amino acids. CDR3 coding DNA: TGTGCCACGGACCTCGGGGGGTCGGGCGAAAAACTGTTTTTT. It encodes CATDLGGSGEKLFF.

J is TRBJ2-1 and V is TRBV27; D possibly corresponds to TRBD1 (5 bases). The CDR3 spans 11 residues. Germline CDR1 MNHEY, CDR2 SMNVEV (reference sequence). V shed 3 bases and J shed 15 bases, with 12 bases lying between them. The CDR3 nucleotides read TGTGCCAGCAGTTTTGGGGCGCGGTTGTTCTTC. The encoded protein is CASSFGARLFF.

The chain links TRBV4-2 to TRBJ1-5; 8 nucleotides line up with TRBD1. The length of the CDR3 is 15 residues. The V gene's germline CDR1 is LGHNA and CDR2 YNFKEQ. Trimming removed 1 base from V and 4 bases from J; junction bases left unmatched: 3. For the CDR3, the DNA is TGTGCCAGCAGCCAAGCAGGGGGCGTGAATCAGCCCCAGCATTTT. Amino acids: CASSQAGGVNQPQHF.

This chain uses TRBV6-6 with TRBJ2-7, with D perhaps matching TRBD1 (5 bases). Trimming removed 5 bases from V and 5 bases from J, with 10 bases in between. This CDR3 comprises 12 residues. The germline CDR1 and CDR2 sequences are MNHNY and SVGAGI (reference sequence). The CDR3 protein is CASSAQGNEQYF. The CDR3, as DNA: TGTGCCAGCAGTGCCCAGGGTAACGAGCAGTACTTC.

The rearrangement joins TRBV2 to TRBJ2-1; 10 bases map to TRBD1. V was clipped by 5 bases and J by 12 bases; unmatched bases: 13. This CDR3 has 15 amino acids. The germline gives CDR1 SNHLY, CDR2 FYNNEI. The CDR3 sequence: CASSSRDRGGLGQFF. The CDR3 DNA follows: TGTGCCAGCAGTAGCCGGGACAGGGGAGGGCTAGGGCAGTTCTTC.